The present T cell receptor (beta chain) was sequenced within a study of shared clonotypes between healthy human individuals. Study-level information: Per-donor plates numbered three CD4 naive, three CD4 memory, two CD8 naive and one CD8 memory.

This clone was detected ten times or more. The V gene lost 1 base and the J gene lost 2 bases, with 15 bases spanning the gap. This CDR3 is 16 amino acids long. Germline loops: CDR1 SGHVS, CDR2 FQNEAQ. Sequencing was performed with immunoSEQ multiplex PCR; in TCRdb, only in-frame clones are kept and a portion is missing. The table has over a million clones, around three quarters seen once. The source of this sequence is a young man in good health. Some clones in this sample may be carry-over from other donors' samples. Sequenced sample: memory CD4+ T cells from PBMCs. Subset in this sample: CD45RA-negative fraction. V usage is TRBV7-8 and J usage is TRBJ2-7; D remains unclear. CDR3 nucleotide sequence: TGTGCCAGCAGCTTAGGGTCCCTGAATGTCCCCTACGAGCAGTACTTC. Translating it yields CASSLGSLNVPYEQYF.